Listed below are T cell receptor beta chains from one sample, sequenced in a study of shared clonotypes between healthy human individuals. Some clones are missing from TCRdb's copy, which holds only in-frame ones; the method was immunoSEQ multiplex PCR. This sample has hundreds of thousands of clones, with around 73% found just once. The sample taken for sequencing was memory CD4+ T cells sorted from blood. Receptors originate from a woman aged 25 to 45 in good health. CDR3s include the opening cysteine and the closing phenylalanine or tryptophan. The D gene is left open where the match is weak. Some rows mark clone size as missing; the rest say once, few, many or name a class of expanded clone.

clone_size	v_call	d_call	j_call	cdr3_nt	cdr3_aa
.	TRBV4-1	.	TRBJ2-4	TGCGCCAGCAGCCGACCAGATCTAGCCAAAAACATTCAGTACTTC	CASSRPDLAKNIQYF
.	TRBV30	.	TRBJ1-4	TGTGCCTGGAGTCCTATCCGGGGGGGAGGGCCTAATGAAAAACTGTTTTTT	CAWSPIRGGGPNEKLFF
.	TRBV28	.	TRBJ2-5	TGTGCCAGCAGTTCCTGGGGGGCTCACGGCCAGTACTTC	CASSSWGAHGQYF
.	TRBV2	TRBD1	TRBJ2-2	TGTGCCAAGGGACAGGGGTTAGGCGGGGAGCTGTTTTTT	CAKGQGLGGELFF
.	TRBV9	.	TRBJ1-3	TGTGCCAGCAGCCTAGGGGGGGCCAGCTCTGGAAACACCATATATTTT	CASSLGGASSGNTIYF
once	TRBV5-6	.	TRBJ2-6	TGTGCCAGCAGCTTGATTGGGGCTGGGGCCAACGTCCTGACTTTC	CASSLIGAGANVLTF
.	TRBV11-3	.	TRBJ2-5	TGTGCCAGCAGCCACCCCCCCAAGGGAATCCCGGGGTGGACCCAGTACTTC	CASSHPPKGIPGWTQYF
.	TRBV2	.	TRBJ2-7	TGTGCCAGCAGTGATGTGACAGCGGTTTACGAGCAGTACTTC	CASSDVTAVYEQYF
.	TRBV23-1	.	TRBJ2-7	TGCGCCGGCTTTTACTACGAGCAGTACTTC	CAGFYYEQYF
many	TRBV5-1	.	TRBJ2-2	TGCGCCAGCAGCTTAGGTAATAGCATGACCGGGGAGCTGTTTTTT	CASSLGNSMTGELFF